The 24 T cell receptor beta chains reported below all come from one sample, sequenced in a study of OX40 agonist ivuxolimab in advanced cancers. The repertoire was sequenced with immunoSEQ multiplex PCR; TCRdb's copy has only in-frame clones and lacks some. The sample contains 25,000 or so clones, around two thirds of which appear only once. Sequenced material: CD4+ or CD8+ T cells sorted from blood, taken in a trial of the OX40 agonist ivuxolimab. The receptors stem from an adult with an advanced solid tumor such as melanoma, head and neck, liver or kidney cancer.

This chain links TRBV28 with TRBJ2-2, with a tentative D call TRBD1 (6 bases). CDR1 and CDR2 (germline): MDHEN, SYDVKM. The CDR3 is made up of 19 amino acids. V lost 3 bases and J lost 2, with 22 bases in between. This CDR3 is CASSFEVYRAVPNTGELFF. DNA of the CDR3: TGTGCCAGCAGTTTCGAGGTGTACAGGGCGGTCCCTAACACCGGGGAGCTGTTTTTT.

This sequence joins TRBV11-2 and TRBJ2-1; D assignment may be TRBD1 or TRBD2 (5 bases each). V was shortened by 4 bases and J by 0 bases, with 13 bases between the two germline ends. From germline, CDR1 is SGHAT and CDR2 FQNNGV. This CDR3 comprises 16 residues. The CDR3 DNA reads TGTGCCAGCAGCTCACGGGACGCAAGCTCCTACAATGAGCAGTTCTTC. Translating it yields CASSSRDASSYNEQFF.

As DNA, the CDR3 is TGTGCCAGCAGCTTAGGAGCCGGTGGTAACTACGAGCAGTACTTC. It specifies CASSLGAGGNYEQYF. The chain recombines TRBV11-2 with TRBJ2-7; D gene uncertain. The CDR3 covers 15 residues. The V end was cut by 1 base, the J end by 3 bases, with 13 bases between. The germline V gene encodes CDR1 SGHAT and CDR2 FQNNGV.

The rearrangement joins TRBV4-3 to TRBJ1-2; D is unclear. V lost 3 bases, J lost 0 bases, and 11 bases lay in between. Germline CDR1 and CDR2: LGHNA and YSLEER. The CDR3 contains 15 residues. CDR3 sequence reads: CASSQEENPNYGYTF. The DNA for the CDR3 is TGCGCCAGCAGCCAGGAAGAAAATCCTAACTATGGCTACACCTTC.

Here the CDR3 reads CASSEWGENTEAFF. The CDR3 region has the DNA TGTGCCAGCAGTGAATGGGGGGAGAACACTGAAGCTTTCTTT. The chain is built from TRBV25-1 and TRBJ1-1, with D possibly being TRBD1 (5 bases). Germline V gives CDR1 MGHDK, CDR2 SYGVNS. Trimming took 1 base from V and 1 from J, leaving 7 bases between them. The CDR3 is 14 amino acids.

V usage is TRBV6-6 and J usage is TRBJ2-3; tentatively, D is TRBD1 or TRBD2 (6 bases each). V was clipped by 11 bases and J by 2 bases, with 20 bases between them. The CDR3 loop spans 15 amino acids. Germline V lookup: CDR1 MNHNY, CDR2 SVGAGI (reference sequence). CDR3 nucleotide sequence: TGTGCCTCCTTCCGAGGAGGGGGTTACACAGATACGCAGTATTTT. Amino acid sequence: CASFRGGGYTDTQYF.

The chain carries TRBV28 and TRBJ1-2; D is ambiguous. The CDR3 is 14 residues long. Germline V gene lookup returns CDR1 MDHEN and CDR2 SYDVKM. V lost 2 bases and J 1 base, leaving 8 bases between the germline ends. This chain's CDR3 is CASSLRTVNYGYTF. The CDR3 region has the DNA TGTGCCAGCAGTTTAAGGACGGTTAACTATGGCTACACCTTC.

The V call is TRBV7-3, the J call TRBJ1-2; D might be TRBD1 (5 bases). The germline gives CDR1 SGHTA, CDR2 FQGTGA. With 2 bases removed from V and 7 bases from J, the gap between germline ends came to 11 bases. The CDR3 covers 13 residues. The CDR3, as DNA: TGTGCCAGCAGCTTAGAAGGGGCTGGTGGCTACACCTTC. It is translated as CASSLEGAGGYTF.

This clone was counted between two and nine times. This rearrangement joins TRBV6-5 to TRBJ1-5; the match to TRBD1 covers 10 bases. This CDR3 has 14 amino acids. With V trimmed by 8 bases and J by 2 bases, 3 bases remained unmatched. Germline CDR1 and CDR2: MNHEY and SVGAGI. The DNA for the CDR3 is TGTGCCAGCCTCGGGACAGGGGGCAATCAGCCCCAGCATTTT. Encoded protein: CASLGTGGNQPQHF.

This clone came up many times. V gene TRBV28 combines with J gene TRBJ1-5; D is possibly TRBD1 (6 bases). The CDR3 has 14 residues. CDR1 and CDR2 from the germline V gene are MDHEN and SYDVKM. Trimming left V 2 bases short and J 4 bases short, with 9 bases between. In DNA, the CDR3 is TGTGCCAGCAGTTTAGACAGGAAAAATCAGCCCCAGCATTTT. Translation: CASSLDRKNQPQHF.

The chain joins TRBV18 to TRBJ1-6; a possible D gene is TRBD1 (6 bases). This CDR3 spans 17 amino acids. With 3 bases removed from V and 7 bases from J, the gap between germline ends came to 19 bases. CDR1 KGHSH and CDR2 LQKENI come from the germline V gene. This CDR3 reads CASSPSTGSGANSPLHF. The CDR3 nucleotides are TGTGCCAGCTCACCGTCAACAGGGTCGGGTGCGAATTCACCCCTCCACTTT.

The chain couples TRBV29-1 to TRBJ2-7, with D perhaps TRBD1 or TRBD2 (5 bases each). Trimming removed 8 bases at V and 5 bases at J, with 22 bases between. The CDR3 contains 14 residues. CDR1 is SQVTM, CDR2 ANQGSEA, per germline. This CDR3 reads CSPFEGPIGDEQYF. Written as DNA, the CDR3 is TGCAGCCCTTTCGAGGGACCGATCGGGGACGAGCAGTACTTC.

This clone has only a few counts. The genes are TRBV5-6 and TRBJ2-4, with 7 bases that match TRBD1. The germline CDR1 and CDR2 sequences are SGHDT and YYEEEE. The V and J ends lost 4 bases and 3 bases, in that order; junction bases with no gene match: 4. The CDR3 totals 14 residues. The CDR3 loop is CASSGDSYKNIQYF. The DNA of the CDR3 is TGTGCCAGCAGCGGGGACAGTTACAAAAACATTCAGTACTTC.

The chain joins TRBV7-2 to TRBJ2-1, with no clear D. The germline V gene has CDR1 SGHTA and CDR2 FQGNSA. This CDR3 contains 13 residues. Trimming left V 1 base short and J 3 bases short, with 4 bases between. As DNA, the CDR3 is TGTGCCAGCAGCTTAGACAGCTACAATGAGCAGTTCTTC. Residues: CASSLDSYNEQFF.

The CDR3 region is CASSLGGGGAYEQYF. Written as DNA, the CDR3 is TGTGCCAGCAGTCTAGGGGGCGGGGGGGCCTACGAGCAGTACTTC. V and J are TRBV27 and TRBJ2-7; 9 bases are shared with TRBD2. Germline lookup yields CDR1 MNHEY and CDR2 SMNVEV (reference sequence). The V gene end was trimmed by 5 bases and the J gene end by 2 bases; junction bases not matched to a gene: 7. The CDR3 is 15 amino acids.

This sequence joins TRBV5-1 and TRBJ2-1, with D perhaps matching TRBD1 (6 bases). CDR1 is SGHRS, CDR2 YFSETQ, per germline. Between the trimmed V and J ends, which lost 0 bases and 7 bases, there was a span of 11 bases. The CDR3 contains 14 residues. The CDR3 region is CASSLVPGENEQFF. CDR3 bases: TGCGCCAGCAGCTTGGTTCCAGGGGAGAATGAGCAGTTCTTC.

V usage is TRBV18 and J usage is TRBJ1-1; D gene uncertain. V was pared by 1 base and J by 1 base, with 13 bases between. Germline CDR1 KGHSH, CDR2 LQKENI. The CDR3 contains 16 residues. CDR3 nucleotide sequence: TGTGCCAGCTCACCACGGAACCGGGATGGGAACACTGAAGCTTTCTTT. Translation gives CASSPRNRDGNTEAFF.

V and J are TRBV5-1 and TRBJ2-5, with 10 bases identical to TRBD2. CDR1 is SGHRS and CDR2 is YFSETQ in the germline V gene. Trimming took 2 bases from V and 2 from J; bases not matched to a gene: 6. The CDR3 covers 16 residues. Here the CDR3 reads CASSFPPSGGQETQYF. The CDR3 coding sequence is TGCGCCAGCAGCTTCCCGCCTAGCGGGGGTCAAGAGACCCAGTACTTC. Full variable domain (rest looked up from reference TRBV5-1 and TRBJ2-5): KAGVTQTPRYLIKTRGQQVTLSCSPISGHRSVSWYQQTPGQGLQFLFEYFSETQRNKGNFPGRFSGRQFSNSRSEMNVSTLELGDSALYLCASSFPPSGGQETQYFGPGTRLLVL.

This chain joins TRBV14 and TRBJ2-5; D tentatively reads TRBD1 or TRBD2 (5 bases each). This CDR3 comprises 15 residues. The germline CDR1 and CDR2 sequences are SGHDN and FVKESK. Trimming left V 4 bases short and J 5 bases short, with 17 bases between. The CDR3 region is CASSLTGAEGETQYF. In DNA form, the CDR3 reads TGTGCCAGCAGCCTAACTGGGGCAGAGGGGGAGACCCAGTACTTC.

The rearrangement links TRBV23-1 to TRBJ2-7, with 10 bases that match TRBD1. TRBV23-1 is flagged as an ORF with uncertain function. CDR3 length: 16 amino acids. V trimming: 4 bases; J trimming: 6 bases; junction bases outside the gene matches: 12. The CDR3 is CASSPIRDRGPAEQYF. The CDR3, as DNA: TGCGCCAGCAGTCCTATCCGGGACAGGGGACCAGCCGAGCAGTACTTC.

The chain combines TRBV9 with TRBJ2-5; D tentatively fits TRBD1 or TRBD2 (6 bases each). V was clipped by 3 bases and J by 3 bases, with 21 bases between them. The CDR3 sequence is 17 residues long. CDR1 is SGDLS and CDR2 is YYNGEE in the germline V gene. The CDR3 region has the DNA TGTGCCAGCAGCGCCAATCCTTCTAGGGGGGCGGAAGAGACCCAGTACTTC. It codes for CASSANPSRGAEETQYF.

Sample share makes this clone medium-sized. V usage is TRBV10-3 and J usage is TRBJ2-2, with a tentative D call TRBD1 (6 bases). Looked up from germline, CDR1 is ENHRY and CDR2 is SYGVKD. Trimming cost V 5 bases and J 8 bases, with 12 bases left between them. The CDR3 has 13 residues. CDR3 loop: CAISPQGSGELFF. Written as DNA, the CDR3 is TGTGCCATCAGTCCACAGGGTAGTGGGGAGCTGTTTTTT.

This sequence joins TRBV7-3 and TRBJ1-4; a possible D gene is TRBD1 (6 bases). Trimming took 2 bases from V and 5 from J, leaving 12 bases between them. Germline V gene lookup returns CDR1 SGHTA and CDR2 FQGTGA. This CDR3 has 15 amino acids. The DNA of the CDR3 is TGTGCCAGCAGCTTACCTCAGGGGAGAAATGAAAAACTGTTTTTT. This codes for CASSLPQGRNEKLFF.

The rearrangement uses TRBV19 and TRBJ2-3, with a weak D call TRBD2 (6 bases). CDR1 and CDR2 from the germline V gene are LNHDA and SQIVND (reference sequence). V was pared by 3 bases and J by 6 bases, with 16 bases between. The length of the CDR3 is 15 residues. CDR3 nucleotides: TGTGCCAGTAGTATGAGCAGTGTTGGGGGGGATACGCAGTATTTT. It encodes CASSMSSVGGDTQYF.